These 2 T cell receptor beta chains were all obtained from the same sample, sequenced in a study of blood T cell repertoires in COVID-19. The table came from immunoSEQ multiplex PCR; TCRdb's copy has only in-frame clones and leaves some out. This table holds roughly 410,000 clones, roughly 90% found once. The sequenced sample consisted of peripheral blood. Receptors were obtained from a man aged 35-49 years with acute or convalescent COVID-19.

The chain carries TRBV9 and TRBJ2-1; D gene unclear. CDR1 SGDLS and CDR2 YYNGEE come from the germline V gene. This CDR3 comprises 11 residues. V was cut by 4 bases and J by 4 bases, with 3 bases left in between. The CDR3, as DNA: TGTGCCAGCAGCACTTACAATGAGCAGTTCTTC. It yields the protein CASSTYNEQFF.

The chain is built from TRBV6-2 or TRBV6-3 and TRBJ2-1, with a tentative D call TRBD1 (6 bases). The CDR3 is made up of 13 amino acids. With 6 bases removed from V and 2 bases from J, the gap between germline ends came to 8 bases. Germline V gives CDR1 MNHEY, CDR2 SVGEGT. Here the CDR3 reads CASSRDTYNEQFF. In nucleotides, the CDR3 is TGTGCCAGCAGCCGGGACACCTACAATGAGCAGTTCTTC.